Following are 18 T cell receptor beta chains from one sample sequenced in a study of human T cells and chemical hapten exposure. Time point given: patch test 1, 2 weeks after DPC sensitization. Treatment defined: therapeutic diphenylcyclopropenone sensitization with weekly scalp DPC. One entry per CDR3 protein, called by TCRdb with MiXCR from the RACE reads. The top ten clones hold 3% to 4% of a sample with under 120,000 distinct CDR3 sequences, about 11% of them seen once. The source was whole blood, collected in connection with sensitization to the hapten diphenylcyclopropenone (DPC). These receptors were obtained from a woman in her forties with alopecia areata. Some clones in this sample may be carry-over from other donors' samples.

In this sample, this clonotype turned up a few times. This sequence joins TRBV24-1 and TRBJ2-3; no clear D gene. Germline values: CDR1 KGHDR, CDR2 SFDVKD. This CDR3 has 16 amino acids. V was pared by 0 bases and J by 0 bases, with 9 bases between. The CDR3 region has the DNA TGTGCCACCAGTGATTTGAGCTTTGCTAGCACAGATACGCAGTATTTT. This translates into CATSDLSFASTDTQYF.

In its sample, this clonotype was seen many times. J is TRBJ2-5 and V is TRBV7-2; D unresolved. The germline gives CDR1 SGHTA, CDR2 FQGNSA. Between the trimmed V and J ends, which lost 5 bases and 4 bases, there was a span of 5 bases. The length of the CDR3 is 11 residues. The CDR3 is CASSTGETQYF. Written as DNA, the CDR3 is TGTGCCAGCAGCACCGGAGAGACCCAGTACTTC.

This clonotype was counted only a few times. J is TRBJ2-7 and V is TRBV12-3 or TRBV12-4; D unclear. V lost 3 bases and J 2 bases, leaving 5 bases between the germline ends. This CDR3 comprises 12 residues. In DNA, the CDR3 is TGTGCCAGCAGTTTCAGGCCCTACGAGCAGTACTTC. This gives the protein CASSFRPYEQYF.

The sample holds a few counts of this clonotype. The rearrangement links TRBV6-2 or TRBV6-3 to TRBJ1-1, with D possibly being TRBD1 (5 bases). Trimming pared 7 bases from V and 11 bases from J, leaving 20 bases between. This CDR3 is 13 amino acids long. The germline CDR1 and CDR2 sequences are MNHEY and SVGEGT. CDR3 DNA: TGTGCCAGCACAATCACGAGGGGAGGGACGGCTTTCTTT. Its translation: CASTITRGGTAFF.

There are many counts of this clonotype. The chain carries TRBV7-2 and TRBJ2-3; D might be TRBD2 (6 bases). Germline loops: CDR1 SGHTA, CDR2 FQGNSA. With 6 bases removed from V and 1 base from J, the gap between germline ends came to 14 bases. CDR3 length: 15 residues. Here the CDR3 DNA reads TGTGCCAGCAGTCTAGACGGAGGGGGCACAGATACGCAGTATTTT. This sequence encodes CASSLDGGGTDTQYF. Full variable domain (missing parts from reference TRBV7-2 and TRBJ2-3): GAGVSQSPSNKVTEKGKDVELRCDPISGHTALYWYRQSLGQGLEFLIYFQGNSAPDKSGLPSDRFSAERTGGSVSTLTIQRTQQEDSAVYLCASSLDGGGTDTQYFGPGTRLTVL.

This clonotype has a count of ten or more. The CDR3 DNA reads as TGTGCCAGTAGACCCCGTGGGCGGAATTACTACGAGCAGTACTTC. Its translation: CASRPRGRNYYEQYF. The chain employs TRBV19 and TRBJ2-7; D gene unclear. Trimming took off 6 bases at V and 3 bases at J, with 18 bases between the two ends. Germline assignment: CDR1 LNHDA and CDR2 SQIVND (reference sequence). This CDR3 comprises 15 residues.

This clonotype was counted at least ten times. The rearrangement joins TRBV9 to TRBJ2-1; 9 bases agree with TRBD1. The trim removed 0 bases at V and 0 bases at J, leaving 7 bases unmatched. The CDR3 consists of 18 residues. Germline assignment: CDR1 SGDLS and CDR2 YYNGEE. The CDR3 is CASSVAPGQGRSYNEQFF. CDR3 sequence (DNA): TGTGCCAGCAGCGTAGCCCCCGGACAGGGGCGCTCCTACAATGAGCAGTTCTTC.

Only a few counts were recorded for this clonotype. The V gene is TRBV15, the J gene TRBJ1-1, with D possibly matching TRBD1 (5 bases). The V gene's germline CDR1 is LNHNV and CDR2 YYDKDF (reference sequence). The CDR3 totals 14 residues. V lost 0 bases and J 4 bases, leaving 9 bases between the germline ends. CDR3 in DNA: TGTGCCACCAGCAGAGAACGGGGCGGCACTGAAGCTTTCTTT. This encodes CATSRERGGTEAFF.

This clonotype was seen ten or more times. V gene TRBV18 combines with J gene TRBJ2-3; D gene uncertain. Deletions cut 0 bases from V and 6 bases from J, with 4 bases between. CDR1 is KGHSH, CDR2 LQKENI, per germline. This CDR3 is built from 12 residues. The CDR3 region has the DNA TGTGCCAGCTCACCACCCGACGATACGCAGTATTTT. This encodes CASSPPDDTQYF.

This clonotype has a handful of counts. V gene TRBV4-1 combines with J gene TRBJ1-5; tentative D call: TRBD1 (5 bases). The CDR3 spans 16 residues. The V gene lost 0 bases and the J gene lost 1 base, with 10 bases spanning the gap. Germline V gene sequence: CDR1 MGHRA, CDR2 YSYEKL. The CDR3 region is CASSQDWGGSNQPQHF. The CDR3 bases are TGCGCCAGCAGCCAAGATTGGGGGGGAAGCAATCAGCCCCAGCATTTT.

This clonotype was seen more than once but under ten times. The genes are TRBV5-4 and TRBJ2-7, with D tentatively TRBD2 (6 bases). Trimming cost V 2 bases and J 5 bases, with 8 bases left between them. CDR1 SGHNT and CDR2 YYREEE come from the germline V gene (reference sequence). CDR3 length: 12 amino acids. The CDR3 DNA follows: TGTGCCAGCAGCTTCGGGGGAAACGAGCAGTACTTC. It yields the protein CASSFGGNEQYF.

The V and J genes are TRBV7-9 and TRBJ1-6; possibly TRBD1 for D (5 bases). Trimming pared 3 bases from V and 7 bases from J, leaving 7 bases between. This CDR3 has 13 amino acids. Germline assignment: CDR1 SEHNR and CDR2 FQNEAQ (reference sequence). The CDR3 loop reads CASSLAGNSPLHF. The CDR3 nucleotides are TGTGCCAGCAGCTTGGCAGGGAATTCACCCCTCCACTTT.

This clonotype was counted many times. The chain links TRBV19 to TRBJ1-5, with D possibly TRBD1 on 6 matching bases. Germline CDR1 reads LNHDA; CDR2 reads SQIVND (reference sequence). This CDR3 has 14 amino acids. Deletions cut 6 bases from V and 7 bases from J, with 16 bases between. DNA for the CDR3: TGTGCCAGTAGAGGGGGGGCCAGGGCCCAGCCCCAGCATTTT. This gives the protein CASRGGARAQPQHF.

There are a few counts of this clonotype. J is TRBJ2-2 and V is TRBV7-2; D is ambiguous. The CDR3 has 15 residues. Trimming shortened V by 1 base and J by 0 bases, and 6 bases separated the two germline ends. Germline CDR1 is SGHTA and CDR2 is FQGNSA. The CDR3 DNA is TGTGCCAGCAGCTTAGGACCGGCGAACACCGGGGAGCTGTTTTTT. It yields the protein CASSLGPANTGELFF.

This clonotype was counted ten times or more. The chain has TRBV7-9 and TRBJ1-3, with 8 bases fitting TRBD1. From germline, CDR1 is SEHNR and CDR2 FQNEAQ (reference sequence). CDR3 length equals 16 residues. Losses at the gene ends were 2 bases for V and 4 bases for J; bases not matched to a gene: 7. The CDR3 DNA follows: TGTGCCAGCAGCTTATCTCGGACAGGGTCAGGAAACACCATATATTTT. Amino acid sequence: CASSLSRTGSGNTIYF.

This clonotype has ten or more counts. V and J are TRBV11-3 and TRBJ2-3, with TRBD2 matching over 8 bases. The CDR3 totals 15 residues. V was pared by 4 bases and J by 3 bases, with 6 bases of the junction left unmatched. CDR1 is SGHNT and CDR2 is YENEEA in the germline V gene. In nucleotides, the CDR3 is TGTGCCAGCAGCTCGACGGGACTAGGAACAGATACGCAGTATTTT. Its protein is CASSSTGLGTDTQYF.

The sample holds a few counts of this clonotype. The chain couples TRBV7-2 to TRBJ2-1; either TRBD1 or TRBD2 may fit D (5 bases each). The ends were cut back, 2 bases at V and 2 bases at J, with 16 bases in the middle. Germline CDR1 is SGHTA and CDR2 is FQGNSA. This CDR3 region has 17 residues. This CDR3 is CASSLHPSRGPYNEQFF. CDR3 DNA: TGTGCCAGCAGCTTACACCCCTCCCGGGGCCCCTACAATGAGCAGTTCTTC. The full variable domain, rest sourced from reference TRBV7-2 and TRBJ2-1, is GAGVSQSPSNKVTEKGKDVELRCDPISGHTALYWYRQSLGQGLEFLIYFQGNSAPDKSGLPSDRFSAERTGGSVSTLTIQRTQQEDSAVYLCASSLHPSRGPYNEQFFGPGTRLTVL.

This chain connects TRBV4-2 to TRBJ2-1; 10 positions match TRBD2. The CDR3 consists of 16 residues. Per the germline V gene, CDR1 is LGHNA and CDR2 is YNFKEQ. The ends lost 0 bases at V and 8 bases at J; junction bases unmatched: 7. For the CDR3, the DNA is TGTGCCAGCAGCCAAGATGCTAGCGGGAGTGACTATGAGCAGTTCTTC. Translating gives CASSQDASGSDYEQFF.